The 30 T cell receptor beta chains below come from one sample, sequenced in a study of identical twins. TCRdb called the 5' RACE reads again in MiXCR, with one record for every CDR3 protein. The data hold 200,000 to 300,000 distinct CDR3 sequences, with about 13% observed a single time. The sample also formed part of further work on yellow fever vaccine responses in identical twins.

The source material was memory (CD45RO+) T cells sorted from blood. Receptor source: a young woman in good health.

The chain is built from TRBV29-1 and TRBJ2-7, with D possibly TRBD1 on 5 matching bases. The V and J ends lost 0 bases and 4 bases respectively, with 10 bases between them. Germline V gene lookup returns CDR1 SQVTM and CDR2 ANQGSEA. This CDR3 comprises 13 residues. In DNA form, the CDR3 reads TGCAGCGTTGAAGACAGGGTAAAATACGAGCAGTACTTC. It translates to CSVEDRVKYEQYF.

Ten or more counts support this clonotype. The gene calls are TRBV27 and TRBJ2-2; 9 bases line up with TRBD1. In germline, CDR1 is MNHEY, CDR2 SMNVEV (reference sequence). The CDR3 is made up of 15 amino acids. With V trimmed by 7 bases and J by 1 base, 4 bases remained unmatched. CDR3 sequence reads: CASIDRGMNTGELFF. Written as DNA, the CDR3 is TGTGCCAGCATCGACAGGGGGATGAACACCGGGGAGCTGTTTTTT.

This clonotype has a count of ten or more. V usage is TRBV5-1 and J usage is TRBJ2-7; 8 positions agree with TRBD2. J lost 2 bases, V lost 0 bases, and 4 bases had no gene match. The V gene's germline CDR1 is SGHRS and CDR2 YFSETQ. The CDR3 sequence is 15 residues long. CDR3 in DNA: TGCGCCAGCAGCTTGGTGGTAGCGGGAACCTACGAGCAGTACTTC. Amino acids: CASSLVVAGTYEQYF.

This clonotype was observed a handful of times. The V call is TRBV10-3, the J call TRBJ2-1; TRBD1 matches 8 bases. The germline V gene encodes CDR1 ENHRY and CDR2 SYGVKD. The CDR3 is made up of 16 amino acids. With 4 bases clipped from V and 6 bases from J, the junction kept 11 bases outside the gene matches. CDR3 DNA: TGTGCCATCAGTGTGACCGGGACAGGAGGACCCAATGAGCAGTTCTTC. The encoded protein is CAISVTGTGGPNEQFF.

The V gene is TRBV6-1, the J gene TRBJ1-1, with D possibly being TRBD1 (5 bases). Trimming took off 5 bases at V and 5 bases at J, with 18 bases between the two ends. Germline CDR1 is MNHNS and CDR2 is SASEGT. The CDR3 has 15 amino acids. The DNA for the CDR3 is TGTGCCAGCAGTAAGCACCAGGGTGGGGGTACTGAAGCTTTCTTT. It encodes CASSKHQGGGTEAFF.

This clonotype was seen only once. The chain joins TRBV7-9 to TRBJ2-3, with a weak D call TRBD2 (5 bases). The germline V gene encodes CDR1 SEHNR and CDR2 FQNEAQ (reference sequence). V lost 3 bases and J 8 bases, leaving 12 bases between the germline ends. This CDR3 has 13 amino acids. The CDR3 here is CASSLATSFTQYF. The CDR3 coding sequence is TGTGCCAGCAGCTTGGCCACTAGTTTTACGCAGTATTTT.

This clonotype was recorded a few times. The chain links TRBV28 to TRBJ2-7; possibly TRBD2 for D (6 bases). The germline V gene encodes CDR1 MDHEN and CDR2 SYDVKM. V lost 9 bases and J 6 bases, leaving 18 bases between the germline ends. The CDR3 has 13 amino acids. CDR3 bases: TGTGCCAGTAAGGACCGAGGGGAGGTCGAGCAGTACTTC. This encodes CASKDRGEVEQYF.

This chain joins TRBV24-1 and TRBJ1-4; 7 nucleotides agree with TRBD1. The CDR3 runs to 15 residues. Germline CDR1 and CDR2: KGHDR and SFDVKD. The junction had 6 bases not matched to a gene; V was cut back by 4 bases and J by 5 bases. As DNA, the CDR3 is TGTGCCACCAGTGAAGGGGACAGCTCGAATGAAAAACTGTTTTTT. This encodes CATSEGDSSNEKLFF.

The sample holds a few counts of this clonotype. The rearrangement uses TRBV11-2 and TRBJ2-1; D may be TRBD2 (6 bases). Germline lookup yields CDR1 SGHAT and CDR2 FQNNGV. CDR3 size: 15 residues. V dropped 5 bases and J dropped 0 bases, with 11 bases sitting between them. CDR3 bases: TGTGCCAGCAGCCTCGTAGCGGCCTCCTACAATGAGCAGTTCTTC. Amino acids: CASSLVAASYNEQFF.

This clonotype was seen repeatedly, ten times or more. The chain joins TRBV6-1 to TRBJ2-5; the D call may be TRBD1 or TRBD2 (6 bases each). The V gene lost 7 bases and the J gene lost 5 bases, with 23 bases spanning the gap. There are 16 residues in the CDR3. Germline-derived CDR1 and CDR2 are MNHNS and SASEGT. CDR3 coding DNA: TGTGCCAGCATAGGAGGGATACAGGGAAAGGGGGAGACCCAGTACTTC. This translates into CASIGGIQGKGETQYF.

This clonotype has only a few counts. This chain connects TRBV7-2 to TRBJ2-7; 9 bases map to TRBD1. The V segment lost 3 bases and the J segment 1 base; nucleotides outside the gene matches: 4. There are 15 residues in the CDR3. The germline V gene encodes CDR1 SGHTA and CDR2 FQGNSA. In nucleotides, the CDR3 is TGTGCCAGCAGCTTCCGGGACAGGGTTTCCTACGAGCAGTACTTC. Translation: CASSFRDRVSYEQYF.

This clonotype has ten or more counts. The gene calls are TRBV4-1 and TRBJ1-1, with 7 bases identical to TRBD1. Germline trimming cut 2 bases from V and 11 bases from J; bases unmatched to any gene: 8. The germline V gene encodes CDR1 MGHRA and CDR2 YSYEKL. This CDR3 is built from 13 residues. CDR3 nucleotides: TGCGCCAGCAGCCAACCCCAGGGGGTGGGGGCTTTCTTT. Amino acid sequence: CASSQPQGVGAFF.

This clonotype was seen a few times. J is TRBJ2-7 and V is TRBV28; D possibly corresponds to TRBD2 (5 bases). The CDR3 totals 12 residues. V was shortened by 7 bases and J by 1 base, with 8 bases between the two germline ends. Germline-derived CDR1 and CDR2 are MDHEN and SYDVKM. The CDR3 bases are TGTGCCAGCACGGACTTGTCCTACGAGCAGTACTTC. Translated: CASTDLSYEQYF.

The chain recombines TRBV21-1 with TRBJ2-7; no check of the table's D call, TRBD2, against the DNA was made. TRBV21-1 constitutes a pseudogene. The CDR3 runs 14 residues. The CDR3 DNA follows: TGTGCCAGCAAGGAGTCGAGCAGGCCTCCCGAGCAGTACTTC. Translation: CASKESSRPPEQYF.

This clonotype was seen only once. V usage is TRBV3-1 and J usage is TRBJ2-1; D might be TRBD1 or TRBD2, each matching 5 bases. This CDR3 is built from 18 residues. V was cut by 11 bases and J by 6 bases, with 32 bases left in between. The germline V gene encodes CDR1 LGHDT and CDR2 YNNKEL (reference sequence). Here the CDR3 reads CACSQVLRDGVNTNEQFF. CDR3 nucleotides: TGTGCCTGCTCCCAAGTGCTTCGGGACGGAGTAAATACCAATGAGCAGTTCTTC.

This clonotype was counted at least ten times. V gene TRBV2 combines with J gene TRBJ1-4, with 9 positions matching TRBD1. There are 15 residues in the CDR3. The germline CDR1 and CDR2 sequences are SNHLY and FYNNEI. The junction had 8 bases not matched to a gene; V was cut back by 5 bases and J by 7 bases. The CDR3 nucleotides read TGTGCCAGCAGTCCGGCGGGACAGGGAAGTGAAAAACTGTTTTTT. Its protein product is CASSPAGQGSEKLFF. The full variable domain, its missing parts supplied by reference TRBV2 and TRBJ1-4, is EPEVTQTPSHQVTQMGQEVILRCVPISNHLYFYWYRQILGQKVEFLVSFYNNEISEKSEIFDDQFSVERPDGSNFTLKIRSTKLEDSAMYFCASSPAGQGSEKLFFGSGTQLSVL.

This clonotype was counted ten times or more. The CDR3 is CSYTEGIIGLKNIQYF. DNA for the CDR3: TGCAGCTACACGGAGGGAATTATCGGGTTAAAAAACATTCAGTACTTC. The chain uses TRBV29-1 and TRBJ2-4, with D maybe TRBD2 (6 bases). The CDR3 runs 16 residues. With 8 bases removed from V and 4 bases from J, the gap between germline ends came to 24 bases. Germline V gene sequence: CDR1 SQVTM, CDR2 ANQGSEA.

This clonotype was observed a few times. V gene TRBV12-3 or TRBV12-4 combines with J gene TRBJ2-1; 9 bases are shared with TRBD2. The CDR3 consists of 15 residues. J lost 7 bases, V lost 5 bases, and 9 bases had no gene match. DNA of the CDR3: TGTGCCAGCAGTATCTTAGCGGGAGAGCGGAATGAGCAGTTCTTC. It is translated as CASSILAGERNEQFF.

DNA for the CDR3: TGTGCCAGCAGCTTAGAGCCTAGTCTGTACAATGAGCAGTTCTTC. As protein: CASSLEPSLYNEQFF. The V and J genes are TRBV7-2 and TRBJ2-1; D not resolved. V shed 1 base and J shed 4 bases, with 11 bases lying between them. This CDR3 is 15 amino acids long. Germline CDR1 reads SGHTA; CDR2 reads FQGNSA.

The chain employs TRBV5-5 and TRBJ1-1, with unresolved D. The germline V and J ends were trimmed by 2 bases and 4 bases, with 15 bases remaining between them. Germline V gene data show CDR1 as SGHKS and CDR2 as YYEKEE (reference sequence). The CDR3 is made up of 15 amino acids. The chain's CDR3 is CASSFEGNAGTEAFF. CDR3 in DNA: TGTGCCAGCAGCTTTGAGGGAAACGCGGGCACTGAAGCTTTCTTT.

The V gene is TRBV7-2, the J gene TRBJ2-1; D gene unclear. Per the germline V gene, CDR1 is SGHTA and CDR2 is FQGNSA. The CDR3 totals 15 residues. V was cut by 2 bases and J by 0 bases, with 8 bases left in between. DNA for the CDR3: TGTGCCAGCAGCTTACTCTCAAGCTCCTACAATGAGCAGTTCTTC. It codes for CASSLLSSSYNEQFF.

This sequence joins TRBV2 and TRBJ2-3, with TRBD2 identical over 11 bases. The ends lost 6 bases at V and 6 bases at J; junction bases unmatched: 14. The germline CDR1 and CDR2 sequences are SNHLY and FYNNEI. There are 17 residues in the CDR3. CDR3 residues: CASRPRPGLAETDTQYF. The CDR3 DNA follows: TGTGCCAGCAGACCCCGCCCGGGACTAGCGGAGACGGATACGCAGTATTTT.

In DNA form, the CDR3 reads TGTGCCAGCAGTGCCGGGCAGCCAAAGACCCAGTACTTC. Its protein product is CASSAGQPKTQYF. The V gene is TRBV28, the J gene TRBJ2-5; D is uncertain. The CDR3 contains 13 residues. Germline lookup yields CDR1 MDHEN and CDR2 SYDVKM. V dropped 5 bases and J dropped 6 bases, with 13 bases sitting between them.

The chain joins TRBV28 to TRBJ2-2; 9 nucleotides line up with TRBD2. The length of the CDR3 is 17 residues. CDR1 is MDHEN, CDR2 SYDVKM, per germline. The ends lost 4 bases at V and 8 bases at J; junction bases unmatched: 14. DNA for the CDR3: TGTGCCAGCAGTTCCCCCTCCAGCGGGGGGCCTAAGGGGGAGCTGTTTTTT. Its translation: CASSSPSSGGPKGELFF.

The rearrangement links TRBV7-9 to TRBJ2-7, with D perhaps TRBD2 (6 bases). The CDR3 totals 16 residues. Trimming pared 6 bases from V and 0 bases from J, leaving 18 bases between. The V gene's germline CDR1 is SEHNR and CDR2 FQNEAQ (reference sequence). CDR3 coding DNA: TGTGCCAGCAGTTTATGGCAGGGAGGCAGCTCCTACGAGCAGTACTTC. This translates into CASSLWQGGSSYEQYF.

The chain employs TRBV28 and TRBJ1-2; TRBD1 might be the D (6 bases). The CDR3 sequence is 16 residues long. The V gene lost 4 bases and the J gene lost 7 bases, with 22 bases spanning the gap. The germline gives CDR1 MDHEN, CDR2 SYDVKM. CDR3 in DNA: TGTGCCAGCAGTTCCCCGGGGGCTCTCTTATCTAGTGGCTACACCTTC. Translated, it gives CASSSPGALLSSGYTF.

This clonotype was detected a few times. The chain has TRBV10-3 and TRBJ2-1; D is possibly TRBD2 (5 bases). The CDR3 covers 17 residues. Germline V lookup: CDR1 ENHRY, CDR2 SYGVKD. V lost 7 bases and J 8 bases, leaving 27 bases between the germline ends. This CDR3 reads CAIIFFSNGVWDDEQFF. DNA of the CDR3: TGTGCCATCATTTTTTTCTCTAACGGGGTTTGGGATGATGAGCAGTTCTTC.

This clonotype occurred many times. This sequence joins TRBV12-3 or TRBV12-4 and TRBJ1-4, with 8 positions matching TRBD1. This CDR3 contains 15 residues. V lost 5 bases and J lost 8; bases outside the gene matches: 10. CDR3 nucleotide sequence: TGTGCCAGCAGTCTTAGGACAGGGCAGAAGGAAAAACTGTTTTTT. Translated: CASSLRTGQKEKLFF.

The chain carries TRBV29-1 and TRBJ2-7; perhaps TRBD1 as D (6 bases). Germline V CDR1 and CDR2: SQVTM, ANQGSEA. Trimming cost V 7 bases and J 2 bases, with 15 bases left between them. The CDR3 sequence is 13 residues long. DNA of the CDR3: TGCAGCGGCGTAACAGGGTCGCCCTACGAGCAGTACTTC. It is translated as CSGVTGSPYEQYF.

J is TRBJ2-7 and V is TRBV5-1, with 7 bases matching TRBD2. The CDR3 is 16 amino acids. From germline, CDR1 is SGHRS and CDR2 YFSETQ. V shed 0 bases, J shed 0 bases, and the junction held 6 bases outside the gene matches. The CDR3 here is CASSLGMGGTSYEQYF. The CDR3 nucleotides read TGCGCCAGCAGCTTGGGTATGGGGGGGACCTCCTACGAGCAGTACTTC.